This T cell receptor beta chain was found in a study of CD8+CD57+ T cells in acquired aplastic anemia. Genomic DNA acted as the template from which TCR beta VDJ combination and CDR3 sequence profiling were carried out. In TCRdb, the reads were re-called with MiXCR into one record per CDR3 protein. Here the sample spans a few hundred thousand distinct CDR3 sequences, approximately 56% being singletons. Germline CDR1 is SGHDT and CDR2 is YYEEEE. This CDR3 region has 14 residues. V trimming: 5 bases; J trimming: 8 bases; junction bases outside the gene matches: 11. The TCR sequence derives from a human donor with severe aplastic anemia or a healthy control (not recorded which). Sequences were obtained from sorted CD4+, CD8+, or CD8+CD57+ T cells (not recorded which) from PBMCs. The rearrangement uses TRBV5-6 and TRBJ1-2, with 8 positions matching TRBD1. CDR3 bases: TGTGCCAGCAGTCAAGGACAGGGAACTAACGGCTACACCTTC. Its translation: CASSQGQGTNGYTF.